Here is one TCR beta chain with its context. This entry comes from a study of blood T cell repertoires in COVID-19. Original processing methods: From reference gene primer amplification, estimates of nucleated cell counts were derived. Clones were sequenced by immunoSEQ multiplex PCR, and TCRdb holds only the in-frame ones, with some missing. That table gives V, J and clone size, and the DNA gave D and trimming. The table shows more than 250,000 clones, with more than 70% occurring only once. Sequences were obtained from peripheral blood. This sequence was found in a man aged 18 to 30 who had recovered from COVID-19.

The CDR3 loop reads CASSASPKSGNTIYF. The CDR3 coding sequence is TGTGCCAGCAGCGCGAGCCCTAAGTCTGGAAACACCATATATTTT. This sequence joins TRBV9 and TRBJ1-3; D call uncertain. CDR1 SGDLS and CDR2 YYNGEE come from the germline V gene. The V and J ends lost 3 bases and 1 base respectively, with 11 bases between them. CDR3 size: 15 residues. Drawing the rest from reference TRBV9 and TRBJ1-3, the complete variable domain is DSGVTQTPKHLITATGQRVTLRCSPRSGDLSVYWYQQSLDQGLQFLIQYYNGEERAKGNILERFSAQQFPDLHSELNLSSLELGDSALYFCASSASPKSGNTIYFGEGSWLTVV.